This T cell receptor (beta chain) was retrieved from a study of T-cell memory formation after mild COVID-19. TCRdb redid the calling of the 5' RACE reads with MiXCR, one entry per CDR3 protein. Among some 200,000 distinct CDR3 sequences listed, roughly 10% were seen once. From germline, CDR1 is MNHEY and CDR2 SVGAGI. V was pared by 8 bases and J by 5 bases, with 20 bases between. The CDR3 sequence is 15 residues long. There are many counts of this clonotype. Material for sequencing was PBMCs or a T cell subset sorted from them (not recorded which). This clonotype originated in a man in his late teens or twenties who had mild COVID-19 (a few samples of this study predate the infection). Cell type and time point are not known. J is TRBJ2-3 and V is TRBV6-5, with D possibly being TRBD2 (6 bases). In nucleotides, the CDR3 is TGTGCCAGCCGGAACTTAGCCGGGGGTGGAGATACGCAGTATTTT. Its translation is CASRNLAGGGDTQYF.